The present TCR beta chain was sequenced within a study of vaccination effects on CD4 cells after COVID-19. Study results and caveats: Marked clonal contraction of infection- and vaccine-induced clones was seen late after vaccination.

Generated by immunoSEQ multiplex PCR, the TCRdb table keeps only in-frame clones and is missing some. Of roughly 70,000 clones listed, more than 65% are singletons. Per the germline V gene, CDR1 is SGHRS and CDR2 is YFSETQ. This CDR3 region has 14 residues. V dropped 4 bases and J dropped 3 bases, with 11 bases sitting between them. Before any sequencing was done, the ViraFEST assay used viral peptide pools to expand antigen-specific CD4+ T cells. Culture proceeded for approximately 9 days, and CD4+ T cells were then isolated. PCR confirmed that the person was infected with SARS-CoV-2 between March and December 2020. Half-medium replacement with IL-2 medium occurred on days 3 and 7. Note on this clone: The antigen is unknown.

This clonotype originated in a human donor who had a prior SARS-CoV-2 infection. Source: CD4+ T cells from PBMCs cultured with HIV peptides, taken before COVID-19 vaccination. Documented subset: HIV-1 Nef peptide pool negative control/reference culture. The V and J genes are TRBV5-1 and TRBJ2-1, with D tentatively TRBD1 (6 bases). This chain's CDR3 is CASSPGQNYNEQFF. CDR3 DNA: TGCGCCAGCAGCCCAGGACAGAACTACAATGAGCAGTTCTTC.